These 26 T cell receptor beta chains share one sample of origin, sequenced in a study of blood T cell repertoires in COVID-19. Data came from immunoSEQ multiplex PCR; TCRdb stores just in-frame clones and leaves some out. The sample consists of hundreds of thousands of clones, 88% of them appearing once. Sample: peripheral blood. These receptors were collected from an older woman with COVID-19, enrolled during active disease.

The chain links TRBV4-1 to TRBJ1-5; D is undetermined. Germline V gives CDR1 MGHRA, CDR2 YSYEKL. Trimming cost V 0 bases and J 2 bases, with 8 bases left between them. The CDR3 has 15 residues. The CDR3 sequence is CASSQEGSGNQPQHF. In DNA form, the CDR3 reads TGCGCCAGCAGCCAAGAGGGCTCGGGCAATCAGCCCCAGCATTTT.

The chain joins TRBV5-4 to TRBJ2-5; 14 nucleotides agree with TRBD2. This CDR3 spans 15 amino acids. V lost 0 bases, J lost 5 bases, and 0 bases stayed unmatched. The germline gives CDR1 SGHNT, CDR2 YYREEE (reference sequence). CDR3 loop: CASSLGTSGGETQYF. The CDR3 DNA sequence: TGTGCCAGCAGCTTGGGGACTAGCGGGGGGGAGACCCAGTACTTC. Drawing the rest from reference TRBV5-4 and TRBJ2-5, the complete variable domain is ETGVTQSPTHLIKTRGQQVTLRCSSQSGHNTVSWYQQALGQGPQFIFQYYREEENGRGNFPPRFSGLQFPNYSSELNVNALELDDSALYLCASSLGTSGGETQYFGPGTRLLVL.

V gene TRBV2 combines with J gene TRBJ2-7, with TRBD2 identical over 11 bases. This CDR3 comprises 16 residues. CDR1 is SNHLY and CDR2 is FYNNEI in the germline V gene. V trimming: 7 bases; J trimming: 6 bases; junction bases outside the gene matches: 14. In DNA form, the CDR3 reads TGTGCCAGCACCCTCGGAACTAGCGGGGGTAGTAGCGAGCAGTACTTC. This sequence encodes CASTLGTSGGSSEQYF.

The chain carries TRBV2 and TRBJ2-3; D remains ambiguous. Germline CDR1 SNHLY, CDR2 FYNNEI. With 6 bases removed from V and 2 bases from J, the gap between germline ends came to 12 bases. The CDR3 contains 14 residues. CDR3 in amino acids: CASSAGTITDTQYF. The CDR3 bases are TGTGCCAGCAGCGCAGGCACAATCACAGATACGCAGTATTTT.

The chain links TRBV9 to TRBJ2-3, with a weak D call TRBD1 (7 bases). The V and J ends lost 1 base and 4 bases respectively, with 16 bases between them. The CDR3 covers 16 residues. CDR1 SGDLS and CDR2 YYNGEE come from the germline V gene. Here the CDR3 DNA reads TGTGCCAGCAGCGTATTGGGCAGGGGGGTTCCAGATACGCAGTATTTT. This translates into CASSVLGRGVPDTQYF.

This rearrangement joins TRBV19 to TRBJ1-4; perhaps TRBD1 as D (6 bases). Germline CDR1 and CDR2: LNHDA and SQIVND (reference sequence). V was shortened by 9 bases and J by 2 bases, with 16 bases between the two germline ends. This CDR3 spans 15 amino acids. The CDR3 loop is CASQNAGATNEKLFF. The CDR3 DNA reads as TGTGCCAGCCAAAACGCGGGGGCGACTAATGAAAAACTGTTTTTT.

The table lists this clone with a count of one. The gene calls are TRBV5-6 and TRBJ2-3; 8 bases line up with TRBD1. V lost 0 bases and J lost 4; bases outside the gene matches: 7. Germline lookup yields CDR1 SGHDT and CDR2 YYEEEE. CDR3 length equals 16 residues. CDR3 nucleotides: TGTGCCAGCAGCTTGGTTCAGGGGGCAAGCGCAGATACGCAGTATTTT. This encodes CASSLVQGASADTQYF.

In this sample, this clone turned up once. V usage is TRBV2 and J usage is TRBJ2-3, with 7 bases that match TRBD2. The V gene's germline CDR1 is SNHLY and CDR2 FYNNEI. The V segment lost 7 bases and the J segment 2 bases; nucleotides outside the gene matches: 9. This CDR3 spans 15 amino acids. The CDR3 reads CASKVQTSPTDTQYF. Written as DNA, the CDR3 is TGTGCCAGCAAAGTTCAGACTAGCCCCACAGATACGCAGTATTTT.

V and J are TRBV18 and TRBJ2-3; a possible D gene is TRBD2 (8 bases). The germline CDR1 and CDR2 sequences are KGHSH and LQKENI. Trimming cost V 3 bases and J 6 bases, with 22 bases left between them. This CDR3 spans 17 amino acids. The CDR3 spells CASSPRPGQSSGDTQYF. CDR3 nucleotide sequence: TGTGCCAGCTCACCCCGACCGGGACAGTCTAGCGGGGATACGCAGTATTTT.

About this clone: At one end, the junction sequence differs from germline, possibly due to a read error. The gene calls are TRBV6-2 or TRBV6-3 and TRBJ1-6; a weak D match, TRBD1 (6 bases). Per the germline V gene, CDR1 is MNHEY and CDR2 is SVGEGT. The CDR3 spans 19 residues. In DNA form, the CDR3 reads TGTGCCAGCAGTCCGCGCTCAGACTGGACAGTGAAATATATTTCACCCCTCCACTTT. Translated: CASSPRSDWTVKYISPLHF.

The rearrangement links TRBV28 to TRBJ1-1, with 8 nucleotides matching TRBD1. The length of the CDR3 is 13 residues. In germline, CDR1 is MDHEN, CDR2 SYDVKM. Unmatched junction bases numbered 7, after V lost 6 bases and J lost 7 bases. The CDR3 loop is CASSPGTGREAFF. The CDR3 nucleotides are TGTGCCAGCAGCCCTGGGACAGGCCGTGAAGCTTTCTTT.

V is TRBV4-1 and J is TRBJ1-2; possible D gene TRBD1, 5 bases. The CDR3 runs 15 residues. V was shortened by 5 bases and J by 4 bases, with 17 bases between the two germline ends. Germline values: CDR1 MGHRA, CDR2 YSYEKL. The CDR3 DNA reads TGCGCCAGCAGCTCTCCCCACAGGACCCCCTATGGCTACACCTTC. Its protein product is CASSSPHRTPYGYTF.

This clone is large within its sample. V usage is TRBV18 and J usage is TRBJ2-7; the D gene is possibly TRBD1 (6 bases). V dropped 3 bases and J dropped 2 bases, with 14 bases sitting between them. The CDR3 has 15 residues. Germline CDR1 reads KGHSH; CDR2 reads LQKENI. CDR3 in amino acids: CASSPRQATTYEQYF. The CDR3 bases are TGTGCCAGCTCACCTAGACAGGCGACTACCTACGAGCAGTACTTC.

Turning to this clone: Different DNA sequences within this sample yield the same CDR3. The chain has TRBV2 and TRBJ1-2, with a tentative D call TRBD1 (5 bases). Per the germline V gene, CDR1 is SNHLY and CDR2 is FYNNEI. Between the trimmed V and J ends, which lost 4 bases and 4 bases, there was a span of 7 bases. The CDR3 runs 12 residues. This CDR3 reads CASSGQGYGYTF. CDR3 in DNA: TGTGCCAGCAGTGGCCAGGGCTATGGCTACACCTTC. Variable domain in full (rest from reference TRBV2 and TRBJ1-2): EPEVTQTPSHQVTQMGQEVILRCVPISNHLYFYWYRQILGQKVEFLVSFYNNEISEKSEIFDDQFSVERPDGSNFTLKIRSTKLEDSAMYFCASSGQGYGYTFGSGTRLTVV.

The rearrangement joins TRBV18 to TRBJ2-7; 8 positions agree with TRBD1. Germline V gene data show CDR1 as KGHSH and CDR2 as LQKENI. The V and J ends lost 2 bases and 7 bases, in that order; junction bases with no gene match: 13. The CDR3 is 16 amino acids. The CDR3 loop is CASSPTGTGATQEQYF. DNA of the CDR3: TGTGCCAGCTCACCAACCGGGACAGGAGCCACTCAGGAGCAGTACTTC.

This clone was observed a handful of times. The chain employs TRBV5-1 and TRBJ2-5, with D tentatively TRBD1 (6 bases). Germline V gene sequence: CDR1 SGHRS, CDR2 YFSETQ. The CDR3 spans 14 residues. Trimming took off 0 bases at V and 4 bases at J, with 10 bases between the two ends. The CDR3 protein is CASSLARGLETQYF. CDR3 DNA sequence: TGCGCCAGCAGCTTGGCCAGGGGCTTAGAGACCCAGTACTTC.

The rearrangement uses TRBV12-5 and TRBJ1-4; TRBD1 matches 8 bases. Losses at the gene ends were 6 bases for V and 7 bases for J; bases not matched to a gene: 10. CDR1 is LGHNT and CDR2 is FRNRAP in the germline V gene. The CDR3 totals 15 residues. CDR3 DNA: TGTGCTAGTGGCAGACAGGGGTCAGAGTTTGAAAAACTGTTTTTT. This sequence encodes CASGRQGSEFEKLFF. The full variable domain, its missing parts supplied by reference TRBV12-5 and TRBJ1-4, is DARVTQTPRHKVTEMGQEVTMRCQPILGHNTVFWYRQTMMQGLELLAYFRNRAPLDDSGMPKDRFSAEMPDATLATLKIQPSEPRDSAVYFCASGRQGSEFEKLFFGSGTQLSVL.

This chain uses TRBV7-8 with TRBJ2-1; 8 positions match TRBD2. The V gene's germline CDR1 is SGHVS and CDR2 FQNEAQ. The CDR3 loop spans 15 amino acids. Trimming removed 2 bases from V and 4 bases from J; junction bases left unmatched: 4. CDR3 nucleotides: TGTGCCAGCAGCTTACGGGGCGGGGGGTACAATGAGCAGTTCTTC. This gives the protein CASSLRGGGYNEQFF.

The V gene is TRBV2, the J gene TRBJ2-7; D is possibly TRBD1 (6 bases). The ends were cut back, 8 bases at V and 1 base at J, with 9 bases in the middle. CDR1 and CDR2 from the germline V gene are SNHLY and FYNNEI. CDR3 length: 12 residues. The CDR3 bases are TGTGCCAGCGAACAGGGTTCCTACGAGCAGTACTTC. This sequence encodes CASEQGSYEQYF.

The rearrangement uses TRBV7-3 and TRBJ2-2, with D hard to call. CDR3 length: 14 residues. Trimming removed 3 bases from V and 6 bases from J, with 11 bases in between. CDR1 is SGHTA, CDR2 FQGTGA, per germline. CDR3 in DNA: TGTGCCAGCAGCTTGATCCATGACTCCGGGGAGCTGTTTTTT. This translates into CASSLIHDSGELFF.

This clone was seen only a few times. As DNA, the CDR3 is TGTGCCAGCAGTCACGGACAGGGAAATGGCTACACCTTC. Its protein product is CASSHGQGNGYTF. V is TRBV28 and J is TRBJ1-2; TRBD1 agrees at 8 bases. This CDR3 region has 13 residues. V was pared by 5 bases and J by 6 bases, with 5 bases of the junction left unmatched. Germline CDR1 is MDHEN and CDR2 is SYDVKM.

The chain recombines TRBV4-2 with TRBJ2-5; 7 bases fit TRBD2. V trimming: 0 bases; J trimming: 1 base; junction bases outside the gene matches: 5. Germline V gives CDR1 LGHNA, CDR2 YNFKEQ. The length of the CDR3 is 16 residues. Written as DNA, the CDR3 is TGTGCCAGCAGCCAAGATCCCGGACTAGGCCAAGAGACCCAGTACTTC. Translating gives CASSQDPGLGQETQYF.

This sequence joins TRBV30 and TRBJ1-2; unclear D gene. Trimming removed 0 bases at V and 8 bases at J, with 10 bases between. Germline CDR1 is GTSNPN and CDR2 is SVGIG (reference sequence). CDR3 length equals 12 residues. The CDR3 DNA follows: TGTGCCTGGAGTGTAAACAGTGGAGGCTACACCTTC. It yields the protein CAWSVNSGGYTF. The whole variable domain, filled in from reference TRBV30 and TRBJ1-2, reads SQTIHQWPATLVQPVGSPLSLECTVEGTSNPNLYWYRQAAGRGLQLLFYSVGIGQISSEVPQNLSASRPQDRQFILSSKKLLLSDSGFYLCAWSVNSGGYTFGSGTRLTVV.

The V and J genes are TRBV28 and TRBJ1-2; TRBD1 matches at 8 bases. The V segment lost 8 bases and the J segment 8 bases; nucleotides outside the gene matches: 10. Germline values: CDR1 MDHEN, CDR2 SYDVKM. The CDR3 runs 13 residues. CDR3 residues: CASRPTGVGGYTF. For the CDR3, the DNA is TGTGCCAGCCGACCGACAGGGGTTGGCGGCTACACCTTC.

This clone appeared once. The genes are TRBV7-2 and TRBJ2-7, with D uncertain. CDR1 and CDR2 (germline): SGHTA, FQGNSA. The CDR3 spans 14 residues. With 0 bases removed from V and 1 base from J, the gap between germline ends came to 7 bases. The CDR3 DNA is TGTGCCAGCAGCTTAGCCCCCAGATCCTACGAGCAGTACTTC. It translates to CASSLAPRSYEQYF.

The chain couples TRBV6-5 to TRBJ1-2; D remains unclear. This CDR3 is built from 13 residues. V was pared by 5 bases and J by 4 bases, with 11 bases between. From germline, CDR1 is MNHEY and CDR2 SVGAGI. The CDR3 nucleotides read TGTGCCAGCAGTAGAACAGAATTCTATGGCTACACCTTC. The encoded protein is CASSRTEFYGYTF.